This TCR beta chain was profiled in a study of control samples from healthy donors and cancer patients. V gave up 8 bases and J gave up 0 bases; unmatched junction bases: 9. Germline V gene lookup returns CDR1 SQVTM and CDR2 ANQGSEA. CDR3 length equals 15 residues. Some clones are missing from TCRdb's copy, which holds only in-frame ones; the method was immunoSEQ multiplex PCR. The data contain 150,000 to 200,000 clones, about 91% of them singletons. This sequence joins TRBV29-1 and TRBJ2-1; the match to TRBD1 covers 8 bases. Sequencing was performed on blood. The receptor comes from a man younger than 35 in good health. CDR3 bases: TGCAGCACCAGTGACAGGGGACGCTCCTACAATGAGCAGTTCTTC. The encoded protein is CSTSDRGRSYNEQFF.